This T cell receptor (beta chain) was sequenced for a study of CD4+ T cells in melanoma. Assay: immunoSEQ multiplex PCR; the TCRdb copy retains only in-frame clones and omits some. The sample has more than 12,000 clones, roughly two thirds seen once. The CDR3 covers 17 residues. Trimming stripped 1 base from V and 0 bases from J, with 10 bases between. Per germline, CDR1 KGHSH and CDR2 LQKENI. Points from the study as a whole: Diverse differentiation states were reported for melanoma neoantigen-specific CD4+ T cells. A reported correlation linked neoantigen-specific CD4+ T cells to CD8+, macrophage and B cell function.

This clone was recorded a few times. The antigen is undetermined. The origin of this receptor is a human donor with melanoma. Input material: cells from a culture (not recorded whether cultured in vitro). The chain has TRBV18 and TRBJ1-6; perhaps TRBD1 as D (6 bases). DNA for the CDR3: TGTGCCAGCTCACCACGGACAGAGAGCTCCTATAATTCACCCCTCCACTTT. Amino acid sequence: CASSPRTESSYNSPLHF.